This TCR beta chain was retrieved from a study of blood T cell repertoires in COVID-19. The CDR3 loop spans 15 amino acids. Germline V lookup: CDR1 SNHLY, CDR2 FYNNEI. V trimming: 3 bases; J trimming: 8 bases; junction bases outside the gene matches: 6. Repertoires were generated with immunoSEQ multiplex PCR, while TCRdb's copy carries only in-frame clones and drops some. The sample has roughly 290,000 clones; roughly 85% are singletons. The material sequenced was PBMCs or T cells enriched from blood (not recorded which). This sequence originates from a young man who had recovered from COVID-19. The gene calls are TRBV2 and TRBJ2-3; 12 nucleotides line up with TRBD2. The CDR3 DNA reads TGTGCCAGCAGTGACTCTAGCGGGGGGGCCGGTACGCAGTATTTT. Translated: CASSDSSGGAGTQYF. Filled out from reference TRBV2 and TRBJ2-3, the complete variable domain reads EPEVTQTPSHQVTQMGQEVILRCVPISNHLYFYWYRQILGQKVEFLVSFYNNEISEKSEIFDDQFSVERPDGSNFTLKIRSTKLEDSAMYFCASSDSSGGAGTQYFGPGTRLTVL.